These T cell receptor beta chains were read from a single sample in a study of T cell repertoires in aging, cancer and after chemotherapy. TCRdb independently ran MiXCR on the multiplex PCR reads; one entry per CDR3 protein. The data show just over 9,000 distinct CDR3 sequences, around a quarter seen once. Sample: blood. The origin of the receptors is a human donor with a blood cancer. The donor label of this sample is uncertain. Both conserved end residues are part of each CDR3. A D gene is named only where the DNA matches it firmly. Clone size is not always given. Where it is, it says once, few, many or a class for expanded clones.

V gene	D gene	CDR3 length	clone size	J gene	CDR3 protein	CDR3 DNA
TRBV24-1	.	16	.	TRBJ2-3	CATSDSVGGLTDTQYF	TGTGCCACCAGTGATTCGGTTGGAGGGCTGACAGATACGCAGTATTTT
TRBV12-3/TRBV12-4	.	14	.	TRBJ2-5	CASSGGGIGETQYF	TGTGCCAGCAGTGGGGGCGGGATTGGAGAGACCCAGTACTTC
TRBV20-1	.	13	once	TRBJ2-1	CSAFGGFGNEQFF	TGCAGTGCTTTTGGGGGGTTCGGGAATGAGCAGTTCTTC
TRBV12-3/TRBV12-4	TRBD1	14	medium-sized	TRBJ2-5	CASSFIGTEETQYF	TGTGCCAGCAGTTTTATCGGGACAGAAGAGACCCAGTACTTC
TRBV19	.	12	.	TRBJ2-1	CASSGSYNEQFF	TGTGCCAGTAGTGGGAGCTACAATGAGCAGTTCTTC
TRBV11-1	.	15	.	TRBJ2-5	CASSLGAGNRETQYF	TGTGCCAGCAGCTTAGGGGCAGGTAATCGGGAGACCCAGTACTTC
TRBV6-6	.	17	medium-sized	TRBJ1-6	CASSPPPSRQYNSPLHF	TGTGCCAGCAGCCCGCCCCCCTCAAGGCAGTATAATTCACCCCTCCACTTT
TRBV6-5	TRBD1	18	medium-sized	TRBJ2-6	CASSRQGAPLSGANVLTF	TGTGCCAGCAGCCGACAGGGGGCGCCCCTCTCTGGGGCCAACGTCCTGACTTTC
TRBV19	.	14	medium-sized	TRBJ1-6	CASTQTGRNSPLHF	TGTGCCAGTACCCAGACAGGTCGAAATTCACCCCTCCACTTT
TRBV27	.	14	medium-sized	TRBJ2-3	CASRGRIATDTQYF	TGTGCCAGCAGGGGCAGAATCGCCACAGATACGCAGTATTTT
TRBV12-3/TRBV12-4	TRBD1	14	.	TRBJ1-6	CASTLTGLSSPLHF	TGTGCCAGCACCCTGACAGGGCTGAGTTCACCCCTCCACTTT
TRBV28	.	14	.	TRBJ2-7	CASSLDSPAYEQYF	TGTGCCAGCAGTTTAGATTCCCCTGCCTACGAGCAGTACTTC
TRBV19	TRBD2	13	medium-sized	TRBJ2-5	CASSSGRQETQYF	TGTGCCAGTAGTAGCGGGAGGCAAGAGACCCAGTACTTC
TRBV29-1	TRBD2	16	.	TRBJ2-7	CSVESVLAGVVHEQYF	TGCAGCGTTGAATCCGTTCTAGCGGGAGTCGTCCACGAGCAGTACTTC
TRBV19	.	13	.	TRBJ1-1	CASSIQGWGEAFF	TGTGCCAGTAGTATCCAGGGGTGGGGTGAAGCTTTCTTT
TRBV6-5	.	14	few	TRBJ1-1	CASSYSRVDTEAFF	TGTGCCAGCAGTTACTCCCGAGTTGACACTGAAGCTTTCTTT
TRBV27	.	13	medium-sized	TRBJ2-3	CASSLSPDRTQYF	TGTGCCAGCAGTCTGTCTCCTGACCGTACGCAGTATTTT
TRBV6-1	.	15	medium-sized	TRBJ2-1	CASSEVGSSYNEQFF	TGTGCCAGCAGTGAAGTCGGGAGCTCCTACAATGAGCAGTTCTTC
TRBV6-1	.	13	few	TRBJ1-1	CASSEALNTEAFF	TGTGCCAGCAGTGAAGCCCTGAACACTGAAGCTTTCTTT
TRBV7-6	.	15	medium-sized	TRBJ1-4	CASSLTPGFNEKLFF	TGTGCCAGCAGCTTAACCCCAGGCTTCAATGAAAAACTGTTTTTT
TRBV10-2	TRBD2	17	.	TRBJ2-5	CASSDLTSGRAGETQYF	TGCGCCAGCAGTGATCTGACTAGCGGGAGGGCCGGGGAGACCCAGTACTTC
TRBV11-1	TRBD2	16	.	TRBJ2-7	CASSLSGRSVANEQYF	TGTGCCAGCAGCTTAAGCGGGAGAAGTGTAGCTAACGAGCAGTACTTC
TRBV6-5	.	14	medium-sized	TRBJ1-4	CASSSPGALEKLFF	TGTGCCAGCAGTTCCCCGGGGGCGCTTGAAAAACTGTTTTTT
TRBV11-2	.	14	few	TRBJ1-6	CASSLVGVGSPLHF	TGTGCCAGCAGCTTAGTGGGGGTGGGGTCACCCCTCCACTTT
TRBV2	.	16	once	TRBJ1-3	CASSEVSTNSGNTIYF	TGTGCCAGCAGTGAGGTCTCGACGAACTCTGGAAACACCATATATTTT
TRBV20-1	.	14	.	TRBJ2-6	CSVQDPSGANVLTF	TGCAGTGTTCAGGACCCCTCTGGGGCCAACGTCCTGACTTTC